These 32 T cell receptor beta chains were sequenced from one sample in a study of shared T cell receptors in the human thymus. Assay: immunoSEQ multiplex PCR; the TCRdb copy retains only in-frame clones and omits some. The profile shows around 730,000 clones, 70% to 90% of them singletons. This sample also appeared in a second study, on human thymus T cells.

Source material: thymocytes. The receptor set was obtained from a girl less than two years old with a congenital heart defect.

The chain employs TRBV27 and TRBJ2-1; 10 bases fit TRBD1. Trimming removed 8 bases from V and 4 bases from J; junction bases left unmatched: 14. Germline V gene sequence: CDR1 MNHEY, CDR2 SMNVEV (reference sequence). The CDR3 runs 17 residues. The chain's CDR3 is CASRDRGETSKYNEQFF. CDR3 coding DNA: TGTGCCAGCCGGGACAGGGGCGAGACGAGCAAATACAATGAGCAGTTCTTC.

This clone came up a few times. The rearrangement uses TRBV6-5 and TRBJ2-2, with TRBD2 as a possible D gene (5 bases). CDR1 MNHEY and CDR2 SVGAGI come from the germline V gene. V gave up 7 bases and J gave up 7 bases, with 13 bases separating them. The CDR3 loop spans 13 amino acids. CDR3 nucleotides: TGTGCCAGCACCAAGCGGTTGGGCGGGGAGCTGTTTTTT. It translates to CASTKRLGGELFF.

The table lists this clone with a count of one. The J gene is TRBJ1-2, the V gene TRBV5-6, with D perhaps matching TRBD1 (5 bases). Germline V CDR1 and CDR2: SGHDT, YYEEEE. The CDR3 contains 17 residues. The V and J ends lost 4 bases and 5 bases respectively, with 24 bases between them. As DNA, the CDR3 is TGTGCCAGCAGCCTAGCTCGGGAGGGGCGACGCCGGTATGGCTACACCTTC. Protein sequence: CASSLAREGRRRYGYTF.

CDR3 in DNA: TGTGCCAGCAACATACAGGGGGCTGGGTCACCCCTCCACTTT. Protein: CASNIQGAGSPLHF. The V and J genes are TRBV13 and TRBJ1-6; 9 bases fit TRBD1. V lost 7 bases, J lost 10 bases, and 8 bases stayed unmatched. The CDR3 runs 14 residues. Germline V gene sequence: CDR1 PRHDT, CDR2 FYEKMQ (reference sequence).

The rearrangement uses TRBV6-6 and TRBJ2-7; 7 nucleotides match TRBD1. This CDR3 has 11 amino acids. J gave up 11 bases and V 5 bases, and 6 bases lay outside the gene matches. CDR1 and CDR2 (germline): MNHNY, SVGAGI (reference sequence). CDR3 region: CASSGGQPKYF. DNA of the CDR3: TGTGCCAGCAGTGGGGGACAGCCAAAGTACTTC.

The CDR3 region has the DNA TGTGCCACCAGCAGGCGCAGGGGGCCCTACGAGCAGTACTTC. This translates into CATSRRRGPYEQYF. The chain links TRBV15 to TRBJ2-7; 8 nucleotides line up with TRBD1. The CDR3 covers 14 residues. The V and J ends lost 3 bases and 2 bases, in that order; junction bases with no gene match: 3. Germline V gene sequence: CDR1 LNHNV, CDR2 YYDKDF (reference sequence).

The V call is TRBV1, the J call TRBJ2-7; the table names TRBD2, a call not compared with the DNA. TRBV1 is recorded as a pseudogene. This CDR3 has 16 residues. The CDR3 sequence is CTSSQARVLTHYEQYF. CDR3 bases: TGCACCAGCAGCCAAGCCCGGGTCCTCACACACTACGAGCAGTACTTC.

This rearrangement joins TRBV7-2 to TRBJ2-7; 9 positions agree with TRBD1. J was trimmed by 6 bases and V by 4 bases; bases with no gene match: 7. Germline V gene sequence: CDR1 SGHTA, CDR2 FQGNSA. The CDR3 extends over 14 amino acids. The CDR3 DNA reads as TGTGCCAGCAGCTCCCGGACAGGGGATCCCGAGCAGTACTTC. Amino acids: CASSSRTGDPEQYF.

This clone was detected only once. CDR3 sequence: CASSQDESYNEQFF. The CDR3 DNA sequence: TGTGCCAGCAGCCAAGATGAGTCCTACAATGAGCAGTTCTTC. This chain uses TRBV4-2 with TRBJ2-1; D gene uncertain. The V gene lost 0 bases and the J gene lost 1 base, with 4 bases spanning the gap. CDR1 and CDR2 (germline): LGHNA, YNFKEQ. There are 14 residues in the CDR3.

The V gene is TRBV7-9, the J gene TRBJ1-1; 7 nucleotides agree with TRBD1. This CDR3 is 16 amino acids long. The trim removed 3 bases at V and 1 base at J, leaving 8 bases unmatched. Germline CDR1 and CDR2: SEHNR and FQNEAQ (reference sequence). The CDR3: CASSLTGQPKNTEAFF. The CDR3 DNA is TGTGCCAGCAGCTTGACGGGACAGCCAAAGAACACTGAAGCTTTCTTT.

CDR3 region: CASSEAYSSGNTIYF. The CDR3 coding sequence is TGTGCCAGCAGTGAAGCATACAGCTCTGGAAACACCATATATTTT. This rearrangement joins TRBV6-1 to TRBJ1-3, with D uncertain. The CDR3 has 15 residues. Per the germline V gene, CDR1 is MNHNS and CDR2 is SASEGT. Trimming left V 0 bases short and J 0 bases short, with 6 bases between.

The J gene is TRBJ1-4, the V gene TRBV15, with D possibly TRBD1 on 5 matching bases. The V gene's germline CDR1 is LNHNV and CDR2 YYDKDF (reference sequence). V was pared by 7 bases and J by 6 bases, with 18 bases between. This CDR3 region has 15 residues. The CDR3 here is CATTTGDRSHEKLFF. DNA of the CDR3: TGTGCCACCACAACCGGAGACAGAAGTCATGAAAAACTGTTTTTT.

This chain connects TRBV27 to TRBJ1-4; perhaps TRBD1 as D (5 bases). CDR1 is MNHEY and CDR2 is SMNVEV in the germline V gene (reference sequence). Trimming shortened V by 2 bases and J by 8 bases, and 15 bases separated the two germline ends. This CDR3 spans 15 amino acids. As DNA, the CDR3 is TGTGCCAGCAGTTTAGCGGGAGGGGCGGACGAAAAACTGTTTTTT. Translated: CASSLAGGADEKLFF.

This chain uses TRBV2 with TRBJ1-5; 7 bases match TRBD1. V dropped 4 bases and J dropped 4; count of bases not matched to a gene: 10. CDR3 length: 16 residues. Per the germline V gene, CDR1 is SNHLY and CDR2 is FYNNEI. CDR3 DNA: TGTGCCAGCAGTGCAAATCTACGGGACAGTAATCAGCCCCAGCATTTT. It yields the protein CASSANLRDSNQPQHF.

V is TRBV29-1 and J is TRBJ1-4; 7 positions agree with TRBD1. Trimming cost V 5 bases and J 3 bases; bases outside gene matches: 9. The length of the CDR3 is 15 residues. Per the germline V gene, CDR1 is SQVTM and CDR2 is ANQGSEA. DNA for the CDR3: TGCAGCGTTCTCCCCCACGGGACAGCTAATGAAAAACTGTTTTTT. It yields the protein CSVLPHGTANEKLFF.

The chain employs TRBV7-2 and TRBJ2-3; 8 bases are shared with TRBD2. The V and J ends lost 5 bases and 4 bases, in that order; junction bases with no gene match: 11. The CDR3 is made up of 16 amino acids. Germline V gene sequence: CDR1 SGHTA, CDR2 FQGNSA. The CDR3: CASSHPPGLVPDTQYF. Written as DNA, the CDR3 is TGTGCCAGCAGCCACCCCCCGGGACTAGTCCCAGATACGCAGTATTTT.

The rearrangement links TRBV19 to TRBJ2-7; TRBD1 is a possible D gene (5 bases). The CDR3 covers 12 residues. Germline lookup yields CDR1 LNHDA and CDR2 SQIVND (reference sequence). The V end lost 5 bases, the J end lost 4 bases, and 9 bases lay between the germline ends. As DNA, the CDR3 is TGTGCCAGTAGTCCAGACAGTTACGAGCAGTACTTC. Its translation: CASSPDSYEQYF.

CDR3: CASSEARYPENTEAFF. Here the CDR3 DNA reads TGTGCCAGCAGTGAAGCGCGGTATCCTGAGAACACTGAAGCTTTCTTT. The chain combines TRBV6-1 with TRBJ1-1, with D uncertain. V lost 0 bases, J lost 1 base, and 12 bases lay in between. This CDR3 has 16 residues. Germline CDR1 reads MNHNS; CDR2 reads SASEGT.

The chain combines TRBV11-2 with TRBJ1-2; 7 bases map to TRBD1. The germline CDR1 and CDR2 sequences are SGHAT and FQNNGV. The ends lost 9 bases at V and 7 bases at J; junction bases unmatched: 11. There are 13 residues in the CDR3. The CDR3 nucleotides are TGTGCCAGGCAGACAGGGAAGGAGGGTGGCTACACCTTC. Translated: CARQTGKEGGYTF.

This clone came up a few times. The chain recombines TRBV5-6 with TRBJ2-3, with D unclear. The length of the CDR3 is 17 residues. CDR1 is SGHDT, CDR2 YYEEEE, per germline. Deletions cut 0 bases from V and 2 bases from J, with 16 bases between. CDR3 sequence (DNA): TGTGCCAGCAGCTTGGGGGCGAACCCCTTCAACACAGATACGCAGTATTTT. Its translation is CASSLGANPFNTDTQYF.

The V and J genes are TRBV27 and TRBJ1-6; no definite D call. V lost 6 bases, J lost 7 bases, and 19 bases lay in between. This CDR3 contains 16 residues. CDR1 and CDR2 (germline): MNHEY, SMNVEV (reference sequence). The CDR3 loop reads CASRPSLRQSNSPLHF. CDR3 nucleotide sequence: TGTGCCAGCAGACCATCCCTGAGGCAGAGCAATTCACCCCTCCACTTT.

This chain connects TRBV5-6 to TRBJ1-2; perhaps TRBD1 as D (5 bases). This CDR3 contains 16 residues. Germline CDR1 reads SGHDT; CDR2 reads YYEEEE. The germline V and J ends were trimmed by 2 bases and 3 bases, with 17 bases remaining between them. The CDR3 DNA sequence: TGTGCCAGCAGCTTTTTCCGGGGGGGAAGGGACTATGGCTACACCTTC. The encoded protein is CASSFFRGGRDYGYTF. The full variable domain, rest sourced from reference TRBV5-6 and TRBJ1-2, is DAGVTQSPTHLIKTRGQQVTLRCSPKSGHDTVSWYQQALGQGPQFIFQYYEEEERQRGNFPDRFSGHQFPNYSSELNVNALLLGDSALYLCASSFFRGGRDYGYTFGSGTRLTVV.

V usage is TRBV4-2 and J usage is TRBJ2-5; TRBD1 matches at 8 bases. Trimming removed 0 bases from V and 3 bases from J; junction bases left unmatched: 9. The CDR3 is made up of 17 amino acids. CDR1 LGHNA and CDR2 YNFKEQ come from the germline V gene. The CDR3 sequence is CASSQEGSGGEEETQYF. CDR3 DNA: TGTGCCAGCAGCCAAGAGGGTTCAGGGGGCGAAGAAGAGACCCAGTACTTC.

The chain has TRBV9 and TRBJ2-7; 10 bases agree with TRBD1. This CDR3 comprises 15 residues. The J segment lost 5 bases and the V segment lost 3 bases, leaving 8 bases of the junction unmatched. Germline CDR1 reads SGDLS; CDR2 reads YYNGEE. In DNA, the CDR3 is TGTGCCAGCAGCGAATCGGGACAGGGGTTTCACGAGCAGTACTTC. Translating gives CASSESGQGFHEQYF. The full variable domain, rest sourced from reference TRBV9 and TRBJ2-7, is DSGVTQTPKHLITATGQRVTLRCSPRSGDLSVYWYQQSLDQGLQFLIQYYNGEERAKGNILERFSAQQFPDLHSELNLSSLELGDSALYFCASSESGQGFHEQYFGPGTRLTVT.

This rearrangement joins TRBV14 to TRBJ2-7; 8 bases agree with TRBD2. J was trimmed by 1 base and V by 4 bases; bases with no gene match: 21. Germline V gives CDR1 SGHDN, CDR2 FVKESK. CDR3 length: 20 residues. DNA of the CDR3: TGTGCCAGCAGCCCGGCCAGATGGTGCAAGCGGGGGCCTCTTTCCTACGAGCAGTACTTC. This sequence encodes CASSPARWCKRGPLSYEQYF.

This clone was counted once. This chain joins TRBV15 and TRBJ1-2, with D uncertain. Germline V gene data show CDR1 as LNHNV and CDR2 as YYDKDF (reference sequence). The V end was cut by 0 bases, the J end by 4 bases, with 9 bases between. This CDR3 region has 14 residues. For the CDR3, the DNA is TGTGCCACCAGCAGAGATGGAGACCCCTATGGCTACACCTTC. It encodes CATSRDGDPYGYTF. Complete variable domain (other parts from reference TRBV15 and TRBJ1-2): DAMVIQNPRYQVTQFGKPVTLSCSQTLNHNVMYWYQQKSSQAPKLLFHYYDKDFNNEADTPDNFQSRRPNTSFCFLDIRSPGLGDTAMYLCATSRDGDPYGYTFGSGTRLTVV.

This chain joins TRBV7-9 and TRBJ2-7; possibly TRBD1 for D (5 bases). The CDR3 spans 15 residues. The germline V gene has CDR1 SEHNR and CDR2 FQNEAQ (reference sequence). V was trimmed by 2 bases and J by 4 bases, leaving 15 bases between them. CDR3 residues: CASSLLDMGFYEQYF. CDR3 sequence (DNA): TGTGCCAGCAGCTTATTGGACATGGGTTTTTACGAGCAGTACTTC. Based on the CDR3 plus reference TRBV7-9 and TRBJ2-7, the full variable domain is DTGVSQNPRHKITKRGQNVTFRCDPISEHNRLYWYRQTLGQGPEFLTYFQNEAQLEKSRLLSDRFSAERPKGSFSTLEIQRTEQGDSAMYLCASSLLDMGFYEQYFGPGTRLTVT.

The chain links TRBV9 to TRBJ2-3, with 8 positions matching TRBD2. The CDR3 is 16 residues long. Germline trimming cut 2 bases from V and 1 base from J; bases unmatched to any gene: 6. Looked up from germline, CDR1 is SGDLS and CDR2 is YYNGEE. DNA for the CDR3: TGTGCCAGCAGCGTCTTCAGCGGGGGTTGCACAGATACGCAGTATTTT. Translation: CASSVFSGGCTDTQYF.

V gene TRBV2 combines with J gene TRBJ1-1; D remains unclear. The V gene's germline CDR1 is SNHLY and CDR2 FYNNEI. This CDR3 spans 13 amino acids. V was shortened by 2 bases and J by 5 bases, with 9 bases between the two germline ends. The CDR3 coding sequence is TGTGCCAGCAGTGAACAGGCCGTGACTGAAGCTTTCTTT. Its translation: CASSEQAVTEAFF.

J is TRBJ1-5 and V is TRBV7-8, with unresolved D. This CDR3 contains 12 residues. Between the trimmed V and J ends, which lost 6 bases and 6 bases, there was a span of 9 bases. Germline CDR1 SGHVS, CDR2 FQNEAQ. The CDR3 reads CASSSLRQPQHF. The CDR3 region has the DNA TGTGCCAGCAGTTCCCTCCGTCAGCCCCAGCATTTT.

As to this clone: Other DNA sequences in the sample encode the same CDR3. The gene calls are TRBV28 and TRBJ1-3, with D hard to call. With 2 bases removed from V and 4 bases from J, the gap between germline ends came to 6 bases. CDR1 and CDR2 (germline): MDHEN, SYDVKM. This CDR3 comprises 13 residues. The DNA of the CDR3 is TGTGCCAGCAGTTTACGGGGAGGAAACACCATATATTTT. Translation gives CASSLRGGNTIYF.

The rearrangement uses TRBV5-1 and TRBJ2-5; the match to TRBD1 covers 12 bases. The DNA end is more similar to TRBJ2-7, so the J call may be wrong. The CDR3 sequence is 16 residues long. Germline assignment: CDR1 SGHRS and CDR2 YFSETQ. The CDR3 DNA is TGCGCCAGCAGCTTGTTCGCGGGACAGGGGGCCAACGAGCAGTACTTC. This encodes CASSLFAGQGANEQYF.